This T cell receptor (beta chain) was recorded in a study of cytomegalovirus exposure and HLA in healthy donors. Points from the study as a whole: In vitro data verified three CMV-associated chains as specific for CMV antigens.

J lost 4 bases, V lost 3 bases, and 2 bases had no gene match. The CDR3 contains 15 residues. Looked up from germline, CDR1 is ENHRY and CDR2 is SYGVKD. Some clones are missing from TCRdb's copy, which holds only in-frame ones; the method was immunoSEQ multiplex PCR. The sample lists around 70,000 clones; around 94% were seen once. As to this clone: Its antigen is as yet unknown.

The V gene is TRBV10-3, the J gene TRBJ2-5; 13 bases align to TRBD2. The sample consisted of PBMCs. This sequence was found in a man aged 18-30 years in good health and CMV-seropositive. The CDR3, as DNA: TGTGCCATCAGTGAAGGACTAGCGGGAGCAGAGACCCAGTACTTC. It codes for CAISEGLAGAETQYF.